This TCR beta chain was sequenced during a study of blood T cell repertoires in COVID-19 (dated by TCRdb to 2020 to 2021). Context from the whole study: Collaborator samples came from the United States, Italy and Spain and covered acute and convalescent phases of COVID-19. The prospective study material was composed of cDNA or gDNA derived from T cells, B-cell-depleted T cells, or PBMCs. Subjects who had been exposed to COVID-19, were actively infected with it, or had recovered from it provided the deeply sampled blood TCRbeta repertoires that made up the dataset. The repertoires were released in a freely available public database meant as a resource for research on the immune response to SARS-CoV-2. Samples were obtained from the ongoing ImmuneRACE study (first 160 participants) and from about 1,300 subjects provided by 6 global collaborators. The sample metadata nearly always contained a de-identified subject ID, COVID-19 status, age in years and sex. HLA class I and class II types, where available, came from metadata supplied by the sample provider rather than from assay-based typing.

The immunoSEQ Assay, a bias-controlled multiplex PCR, was used to amplify TCRbeta CDR3 regions from genomic DNA. Per the source publication's procedure: Within the assay, amplification of reference gene primers was used to estimate how many nucleated cells each sample contained. Sequence reads were collapsed and filtered to measure the absolute abundance of every unique TCRbeta CDR3 rearrangement. For each sample, productive Simpson clonality was calculated as the square root of Simpson's diversity index across productive rearrangements. As stored in TCRdb, this immuneACCESS dataset retains in-frame rearrangements with V and J assigned. A fraction of the clones does not appear; measured against another copy, unresolved V genes explain less than half of the discrepancy, and the remainder lacks a known reason. That table is the source of V, J and clone size, and D and trimming were worked out from the DNA. Counted in this sample were some 20,000 clones; around 87% of them appeared once. The leading ten clones occupy around 9.9% of the sample.

Via the germline V gene (reference sequence), CDR1 is LNHDA and CDR2 SQIVND. Deletion took 0 bases off V and 0 bases off J, with a span of 10 bases between the germline ends. From cysteine to phenylalanine, the CDR3 is 16 amino acids long. Here the CDR3 DNA is all that survives: 48 bases in frame from base 1. Whole blood was collected in K2EDTA tubes by collaborating institutions according to the institutions' own protocols. Collaborator samples were shipped for TCRbeta analysis as frozen whole blood, isolated PBMCs, or DNA extracted from either sample type. Concerning this clone itself: Its binding antigen is unknown. No base qualities exist here, and no much larger clone lies one base off it.

Study-wide findings and limitations: The quantity of clinical and demographic metadata differed by source and by participant and was supplied without curation.

Here the chain combines TRBV19 and TRBJ2-3; the D gene is perhaps TRBD1, on 5 matching bases. The sequence derives from a human donor in a cohort sampled during active COVID-19. Sequencing was performed on peripheral blood. The CDR3 sequence is CASSIDGAVSTDTQYF. The sequenced DNA is TGTGCCAGTAGTATAGATGGGGCAGTCAGCACAGATACGCAGTATTTT.